This TCR beta chain was recovered during a study of cytomegalovirus exposure and HLA in healthy donors. The V and J ends lost 2 bases and 4 bases, in that order; junction bases with no gene match: 13. The CDR3 sequence is 18 residues long. Germline values: CDR1 MNHEY, CDR2 SMNVEV (reference sequence). 60 Vbeta and 13 Jbeta primers were used in PCR. Sequenced by immunoSEQ multiplex PCR; TCRdb stores in-frame clones only, minus some. The repertoire holds 90,000 to 95,000 clones, with around three quarters as singletons. A word on this clone: Its target is not known.

Study-wide points: A list of around 150 TCR beta chains associated with cytomegalovirus was given.

The TCR comes from a man between 25 and 39 years old in good health and CMV-seronegative. The chain links TRBV27 to TRBJ1-4, with TRBD1 matching 7 bases. The material sequenced was PBMCs. The DNA for the CDR3 is TGTGCCAGCAGTTTAACCCAAGGGGGCCGCACTAATAATGAAAAACTGTTTTTT. This translates into CASSLTQGGRTNNEKLFF. Full variable domain (rest looked up from reference TRBV27 and TRBJ1-4): EAQVTQNPRYLITVTGKKLTVTCSQNMNHEYMSWYRQDPGLGLRQIYYSMNVEVTDKGDVPEGYKVSRKEKRNFPLILESPSPNQTSLYFCASSLTQGGRTNNEKLFFGSGTQLSVL.